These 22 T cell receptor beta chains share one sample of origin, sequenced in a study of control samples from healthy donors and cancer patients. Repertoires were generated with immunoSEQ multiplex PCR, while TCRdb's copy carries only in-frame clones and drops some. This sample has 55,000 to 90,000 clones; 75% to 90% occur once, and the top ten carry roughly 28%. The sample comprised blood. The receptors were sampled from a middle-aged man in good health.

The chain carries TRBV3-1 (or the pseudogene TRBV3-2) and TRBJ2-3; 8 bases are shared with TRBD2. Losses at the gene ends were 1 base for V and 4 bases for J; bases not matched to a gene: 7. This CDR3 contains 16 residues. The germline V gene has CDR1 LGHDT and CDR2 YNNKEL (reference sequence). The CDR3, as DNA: TGTGCCAGCAGCCAAGGGGCGGGACTAGTTCCAGATACGCAGTATTTT. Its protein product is CASSQGAGLVPDTQYF.

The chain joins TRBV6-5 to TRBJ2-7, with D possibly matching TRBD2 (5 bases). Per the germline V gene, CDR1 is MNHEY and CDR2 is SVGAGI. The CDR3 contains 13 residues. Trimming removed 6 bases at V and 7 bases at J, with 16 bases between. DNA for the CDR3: TGTGCCAGCAGGCGGAAGGGTCCGGGAGAGCAGTACTTC. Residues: CASRRKGPGEQYF.

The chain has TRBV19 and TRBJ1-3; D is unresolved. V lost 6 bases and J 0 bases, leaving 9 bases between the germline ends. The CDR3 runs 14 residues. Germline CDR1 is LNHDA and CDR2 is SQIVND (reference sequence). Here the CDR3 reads CASSDKSSGNTIYF. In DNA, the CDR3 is TGTGCCAGTAGCGACAAATCCTCTGGAAACACCATATATTTT.

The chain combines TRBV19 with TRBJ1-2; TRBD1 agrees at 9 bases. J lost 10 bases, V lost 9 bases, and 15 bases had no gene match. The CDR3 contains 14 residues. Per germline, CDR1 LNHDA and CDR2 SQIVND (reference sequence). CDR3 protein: CASLAPGQGFDYTF. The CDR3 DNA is TGTGCCAGCCTCGCTCCGGGACAGGGCTTCGACTACACCTTC.

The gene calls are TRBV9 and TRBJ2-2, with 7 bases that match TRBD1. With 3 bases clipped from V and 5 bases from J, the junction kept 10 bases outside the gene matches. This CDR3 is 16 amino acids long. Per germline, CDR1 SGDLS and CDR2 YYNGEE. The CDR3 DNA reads TGTGCCAGCAGCGCTGGGGGCAGGGGGTTTACCGGGGAGCTGTTTTTT. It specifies CASSAGGRGFTGELFF.

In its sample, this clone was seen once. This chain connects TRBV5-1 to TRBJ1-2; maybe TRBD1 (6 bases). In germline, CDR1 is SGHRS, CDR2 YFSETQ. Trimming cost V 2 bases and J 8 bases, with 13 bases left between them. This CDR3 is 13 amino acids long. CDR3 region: CASSFRDNQGYTF. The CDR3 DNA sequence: TGCGCCAGCAGCTTTCGGGACAACCAAGGCTACACCTTC.

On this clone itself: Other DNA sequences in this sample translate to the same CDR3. The CDR3 loop is CASSLGPANYGYTF. Here the CDR3 DNA reads TGTGCCAGCAGCCTGGGCCCAGCTAACTATGGCTACACCTTC. V and J are TRBV11-3 and TRBJ1-2; D remains ambiguous. CDR1 is SGHNT and CDR2 is YENEEA in the germline V gene. Between the trimmed V and J ends, which lost 5 bases and 0 bases, there was a span of 10 bases. The length of the CDR3 is 14 residues.

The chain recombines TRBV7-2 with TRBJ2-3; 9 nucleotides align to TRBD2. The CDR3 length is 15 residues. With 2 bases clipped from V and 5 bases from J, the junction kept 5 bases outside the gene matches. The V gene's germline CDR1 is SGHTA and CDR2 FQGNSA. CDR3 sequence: CASSLNLAGIDTQYF. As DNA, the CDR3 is TGTGCCAGCAGCTTAAACCTAGCGGGAATAGATACGCAGTATTTT.

The CDR3 sequence is CASSQDQRVPMFF. CDR3 sequence (DNA): TGCGCCAGCAGCCAAGACCAAAGAGTACCCATGTTCTTC. The chain links TRBV4-3 to TRBJ2-1; D remains ambiguous. The length of the CDR3 is 13 residues. Germline V lookup: CDR1 LGHNA, CDR2 YSLEER. Trimming took 0 bases from V and 15 from J, leaving 15 bases between them.

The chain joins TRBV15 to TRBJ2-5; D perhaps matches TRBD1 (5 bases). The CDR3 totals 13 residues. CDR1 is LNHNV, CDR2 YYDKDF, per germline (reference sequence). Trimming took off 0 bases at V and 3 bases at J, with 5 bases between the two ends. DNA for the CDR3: TGTGCCACCAGCAGAGACAGGGAAGAGACCCAGTACTTC. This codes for CATSRDREETQYF.

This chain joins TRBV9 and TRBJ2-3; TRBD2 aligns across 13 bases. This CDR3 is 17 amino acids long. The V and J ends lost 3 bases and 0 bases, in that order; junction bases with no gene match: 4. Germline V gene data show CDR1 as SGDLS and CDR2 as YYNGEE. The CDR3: CASSARTSGGSTDTQYF. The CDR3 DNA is TGTGCCAGCAGCGCCAGGACTAGCGGGGGCAGCACAGATACGCAGTATTTT. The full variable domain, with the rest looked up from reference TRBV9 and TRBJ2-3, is DSGVTQTPKHLITATGQRVTLRCSPRSGDLSVYWYQQSLDQGLQFLIQYYNGEERAKGNILERFSAQQFPDLHSELNLSSLELGDSALYFCASSARTSGGSTDTQYFGPGTRLTVL.

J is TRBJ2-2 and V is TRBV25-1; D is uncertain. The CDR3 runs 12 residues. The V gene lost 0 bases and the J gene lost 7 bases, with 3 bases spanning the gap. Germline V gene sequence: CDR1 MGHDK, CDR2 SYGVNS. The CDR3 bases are TGTGCCAGCAGTGAATATGGCGGGGAGCTGTTTTTT. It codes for CASSEYGGELFF. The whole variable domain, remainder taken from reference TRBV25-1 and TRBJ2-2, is EADIYQTPRYLVIGTGKKITLECSQTMGHDKMYWYQQDPGMELHLIHYSYGVNSTEKGDLSSESTVSRIRTEHFPLTLESARPSHTSQYLCASSEYGGELFFGEGSRLTVL.

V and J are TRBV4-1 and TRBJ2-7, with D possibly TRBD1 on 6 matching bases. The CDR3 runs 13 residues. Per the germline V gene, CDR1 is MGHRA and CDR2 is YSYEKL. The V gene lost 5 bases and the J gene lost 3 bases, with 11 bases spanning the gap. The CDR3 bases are TGCGCCAGCAGCTTGTCCAGGGGCTACGAGCAGTACTTC. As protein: CASSLSRGYEQYF.

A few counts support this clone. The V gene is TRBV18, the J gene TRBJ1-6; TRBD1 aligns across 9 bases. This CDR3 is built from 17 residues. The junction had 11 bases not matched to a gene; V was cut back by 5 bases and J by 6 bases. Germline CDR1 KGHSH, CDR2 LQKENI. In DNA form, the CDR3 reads TGTGCCAGCTCAACCGGGGGACAGGGAGTCGCTAATTCACCCCTCCACTTT. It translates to CASSTGGQGVANSPLHF.

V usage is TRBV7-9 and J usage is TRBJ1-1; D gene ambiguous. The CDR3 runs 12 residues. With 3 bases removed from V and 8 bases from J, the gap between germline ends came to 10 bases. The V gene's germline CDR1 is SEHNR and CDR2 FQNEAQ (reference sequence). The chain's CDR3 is CASSLDVAEAFF. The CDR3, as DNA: TGTGCCAGCAGCTTGGATGTGGCGGAAGCTTTCTTT.

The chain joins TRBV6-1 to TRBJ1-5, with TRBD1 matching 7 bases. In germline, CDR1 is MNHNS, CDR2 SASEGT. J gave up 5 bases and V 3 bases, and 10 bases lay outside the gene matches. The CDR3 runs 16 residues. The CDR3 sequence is CASSESTGNLHQPQHF. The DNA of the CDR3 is TGTGCCAGCAGTGAGTCGACAGGGAACTTACATCAGCCCCAGCATTTT.

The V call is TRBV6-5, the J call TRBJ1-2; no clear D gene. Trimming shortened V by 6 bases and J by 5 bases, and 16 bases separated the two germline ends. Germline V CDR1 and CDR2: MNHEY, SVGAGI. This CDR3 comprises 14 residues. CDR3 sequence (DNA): TGTGCCAGCAGGGCGGGTTTGGGAACGTATGGCTACACCTTC. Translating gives CASRAGLGTYGYTF.

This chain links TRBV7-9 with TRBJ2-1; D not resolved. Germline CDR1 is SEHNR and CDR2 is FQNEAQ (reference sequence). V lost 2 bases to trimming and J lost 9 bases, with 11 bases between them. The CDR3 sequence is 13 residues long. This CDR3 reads CASSLSLQSEQFF. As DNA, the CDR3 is TGTGCCAGCAGCTTATCGCTACAGAGTGAGCAGTTCTTC.

CDR3 in DNA: TGTGCCAGCGTACAGGGAGCTAACTATGGCTACACCTTC. Translated, it gives CASVQGANYGYTF. The genes are TRBV7-9 and TRBJ1-2; possibly TRBD1 for D (6 bases). This CDR3 has 13 amino acids. Per the germline V gene, CDR1 is SEHNR and CDR2 is FQNEAQ (reference sequence). The ends were cut back, 8 bases at V and 0 bases at J, with 10 bases in the middle. Together with reference TRBV7-9 and TRBJ1-2, the CDR3 gives the full variable domain: DTGVSQNPRHKITKRGQNVTFRCDPISEHNRLYWYRQTLGQGPEFLTYFQNEAQLEKSRLLSDRFSAERPKGSFSTLEIQRTEQGDSAMYLCASVQGANYGYTFGSGTRLTVV.

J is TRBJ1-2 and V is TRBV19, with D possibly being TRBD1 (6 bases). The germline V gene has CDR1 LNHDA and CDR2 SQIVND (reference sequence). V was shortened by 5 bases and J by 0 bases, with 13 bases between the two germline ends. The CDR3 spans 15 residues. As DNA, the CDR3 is TGTGCCAGTAGTTTCTGGGGACAATCTAACTATGGCTACACCTTC. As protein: CASSFWGQSNYGYTF.

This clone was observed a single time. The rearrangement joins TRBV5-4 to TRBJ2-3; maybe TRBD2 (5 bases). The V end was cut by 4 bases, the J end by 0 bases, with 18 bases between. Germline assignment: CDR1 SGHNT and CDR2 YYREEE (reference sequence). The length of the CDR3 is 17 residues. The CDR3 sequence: CASSPGILGSSTDTQYF. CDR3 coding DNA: TGTGCCAGCAGCCCCGGGATCCTTGGTTCTAGCACAGATACGCAGTATTTT.

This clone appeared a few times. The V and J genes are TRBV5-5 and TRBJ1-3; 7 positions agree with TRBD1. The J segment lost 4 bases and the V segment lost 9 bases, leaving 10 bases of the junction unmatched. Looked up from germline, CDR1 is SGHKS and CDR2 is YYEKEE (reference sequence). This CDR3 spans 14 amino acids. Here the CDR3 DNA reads TGTGCCATCCCAACAGGGGTGTGGGGAAACACCATATATTTT. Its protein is CAIPTGVWGNTIYF.